This T cell receptor (beta chain) is drawn from a study of blood T cell repertoires in COVID-19. In the study overall: The United States, Italy and Spain were the sources of the acute and convalescent COVID-19 samples.

Study processing details: Researchers report that nucleated cell counts were estimated from reference gene primer amplification. Assay: immunoSEQ multiplex PCR; the TCRdb copy retains only in-frame clones and omits some. V and J calls and clone size are given by that table; D and trimming were obtained from the DNA. Here the sample spans about 220,000 clones, 80% to 90% being singletons. CDR1 and CDR2 (germline): MDHEN, SYDVKM. Trimming removed 7 bases from V and 0 bases from J, with 10 bases in between. The CDR3 has 14 amino acids. The source is a woman aged 50 to 60 with acute COVID-19. This chain joins TRBV28 and TRBJ1-3; no firm D call. The sequencing input was PBMCs or T cells enriched from blood (not recorded which). The CDR3 DNA is TGTGCCAGCACCCCCCGGAGCTCTGGAAACACCATATATTTT. Translated, it gives CASTPRSSGNTIYF. Based on the CDR3 plus reference TRBV28 and TRBJ1-3, the full variable domain is DVKVTQSSRYLVKRTGEKVFLECVQDMDHENMFWYRQDPGLGLRLIYFSYDVKMKEKGDIPEGYSVSREKKERFSLILESASTNQTSMYLCASTPRSSGNTIYFGEGSWLTVV.